The 30 T cell receptor beta chains presented below share a single source sample, sequenced in a study of siplizumab effects on memory and regulatory T cells. Measured with immunoSEQ multiplex PCR; TCRdb has only the in-frame clones, and not every one. This table holds 70,000 or so clones, about 90% found once. The sample taken for sequencing was CD8+ T cells sorted from blood. Every receptor here comes from a human donor in good health.

The V and J genes are TRBV7-9 and TRBJ1-2, with 7 bases identical to TRBD1. The germline V gene has CDR1 SEHNR and CDR2 FQNEAQ (reference sequence). The CDR3 is made up of 14 amino acids. J gave up 8 bases and V 5 bases, and 11 bases lay outside the gene matches. DNA of the CDR3: TGTGCCAGCAGCCCAACGGTCACAGGGGAGGGCTACACCTTC. Translated: CASSPTVTGEGYTF.

V and J are TRBV4-1 and TRBJ1-5, with D perhaps TRBD1 (5 bases). Germline CDR1 MGHRA, CDR2 YSYEKL. Deletions cut 0 bases from V and 9 bases from J, with 12 bases between. The CDR3 loop spans 14 amino acids. The CDR3 DNA sequence: TGCGCCAGCAGCCAAGATTTAAGGGGCTGGCCCCAGCATTTT. Protein: CASSQDLRGWPQHF.

The chain carries TRBV10-2 and TRBJ2-3; 8 bases match TRBD2. This CDR3 region has 16 residues. V was pared by 5 bases and J by 0 bases, with 7 bases of the junction left unmatched. Germline V CDR1 and CDR2: WSHSY, SAAADI. The CDR3 nucleotides read TGCGCCAGCAGTTTATTCGGGGGGGGTAGCACAGATACGCAGTATTTT. As protein: CASSLFGGGSTDTQYF.

The chain has TRBV6-5 and TRBJ2-3, with D perhaps assigned TRBD1 or TRBD2 (6 bases each). The length of the CDR3 is 15 residues. Germline V lookup: CDR1 MNHEY, CDR2 SVGAGI. The V end was cut by 1 base, the J end by 9 bases, with 17 bases between. The chain's CDR3 is CASSYWGAQGETQYF. For the CDR3, the DNA is TGTGCCAGCAGTTACTGGGGGGCCCAAGGGGAGACGCAGTATTTT.

The chain couples TRBV7-9 to TRBJ2-5; 11 nucleotides line up with TRBD2. The CDR3 spans 16 residues. J was trimmed by 5 bases and V by 5 bases; bases with no gene match: 10. Germline values: CDR1 SEHNR, CDR2 FQNEAQ (reference sequence). In nucleotides, the CDR3 is TGTGCCAGCAGCGAACGGACTAGCGGGCCACGGGAGACCCAGTACTTC. Translation gives CASSERTSGPRETQYF. Using reference TRBV7-9 and TRBJ2-5 for the parts outside the CDR3, the full variable domain is DTGVSQNPRHKITKRGQNVTFRCDPISEHNRLYWYRQTLGQGPEFLTYFQNEAQLEKSRLLSDRFSAERPKGSFSTLEIQRTEQGDSAMYLCASSERTSGPRETQYFGPGTRLLVL.

The chain combines TRBV7-6 with TRBJ2-3; 11 nucleotides agree with TRBD2. V lost 5 bases and J lost 2; bases outside the gene matches: 6. Germline CDR1 SGHVS, CDR2 FNYEAQ. The CDR3 sequence is 16 residues long. The CDR3 region has the DNA TGTGCCAGCAGCCCCGGGACTAGCGGTTACACAGATACGCAGTATTTT. Translation: CASSPGTSGYTDTQYF.

A few counts support this clone. The chain combines TRBV2 with TRBJ2-7, with D perhaps matching TRBD1 or TRBD2 (6 bases each). Trimming stripped 10 bases from V and 4 bases from J, with 14 bases between. The CDR3 contains 12 residues. The germline gives CDR1 SNHLY, CDR2 FYNNEI. The CDR3: CATDTGAYEQYF. The DNA of the CDR3 is TGTGCCACAGATACGGGGGCGTACGAGCAGTACTTC.

The rearrangement joins TRBV7-9 to TRBJ2-7, with D unresolved. The germline V and J ends were trimmed by 5 bases and 0 bases, with 8 bases remaining between them. Per the germline V gene, CDR1 is SEHNR and CDR2 is FQNEAQ (reference sequence). This CDR3 has 13 residues. This chain's CDR3 is CASSPPASYEQYF. DNA of the CDR3: TGTGCCAGCAGCCCCCCAGCCTCCTACGAGCAGTACTTC. The entire variable domain, with the rest obtained from reference TRBV7-9 and TRBJ2-7, is as follows: DTGVSQNPRHKITKRGQNVTFRCDPISEHNRLYWYRQTLGQGPEFLTYFQNEAQLEKSRLLSDRFSAERPKGSFSTLEIQRTEQGDSAMYLCASSPPASYEQYFGPGTRLTVT.

V is TRBV4-1 and J is TRBJ1-2, with D maybe TRBD1 (5 bases). The CDR3 is 13 amino acids. Trimming removed 5 bases at V and 4 bases at J, with 11 bases between. The germline CDR1 and CDR2 sequences are MGHRA and YSYEKL. CDR3 sequence reads: CASSGANSYGYTF. CDR3 DNA: TGCGCCAGCAGCGGGGCTAACAGCTATGGCTACACCTTC.

The chain combines TRBV5-6 with TRBJ1-1; D is uncertain. Trimming pared 0 bases from V and 0 bases from J, leaving 9 bases between. The CDR3 runs to 15 residues. Per the germline V gene, CDR1 is SGHDT and CDR2 is YYEEEE. CDR3 in DNA: TGTGCCAGCAGCTTGGACCTCGAGCTGAACACTGAAGCTTTCTTT. Its translation: CASSLDLELNTEAFF.

The chain carries TRBV7-9 and TRBJ1-3; D is unclear. Germline CDR1 SEHNR, CDR2 FQNEAQ (reference sequence). Trimming pared 1 base from V and 2 bases from J, leaving 9 bases between. This CDR3 is built from 15 residues. CDR3 in amino acids: CASSLGSQPGNTIYF. The CDR3 bases are TGTGCCAGCAGCTTAGGGAGCCAACCTGGAAACACCATATATTTT.

The chain employs TRBV7-2 and TRBJ1-6, with D tentatively TRBD1 (6 bases). V dropped 5 bases and J dropped 5 bases, with 16 bases sitting between them. Germline V CDR1 and CDR2: SGHTA, FQGNSA. This CDR3 contains 16 residues. CDR3 residues: CASSIRGGGHNSPLHF. The CDR3 nucleotides read TGTGCCAGCAGCATACGAGGGGGGGGTCATAATTCACCCCTCCACTTT.

J is TRBJ1-6 and V is TRBV4-1; D uncertain. The CDR3 extends over 16 amino acids. The V and J ends lost 0 bases and 14 bases respectively, with 20 bases between them. Germline loops: CDR1 MGHRA, CDR2 YSYEKL. CDR3: CASSQDPAATVGSLHF. DNA for the CDR3: TGCGCCAGCAGCCAAGATCCCGCCGCAACAGTCGGGTCCCTCCACTTT.

The CDR3 DNA is TGCGCCAGCAGCCTTACCTCAGGGTCTGGTGGCTACACCTTC. Translating gives CASSLTSGSGGYTF. This chain links TRBV4-1 with TRBJ1-2, with D possibly matching TRBD1 (5 bases). CDR3 length equals 14 residues. Between the trimmed V and J ends, which lost 4 bases and 7 bases, there was a span of 16 bases. Germline V lookup: CDR1 MGHRA, CDR2 YSYEKL.

This clone occurred a few times. This chain connects TRBV13 to TRBJ1-1; no clear D. The length of the CDR3 is 11 residues. Per the germline V gene, CDR1 is PRHDT and CDR2 is FYEKMQ (reference sequence). Trimming took off 5 bases at V and 4 bases at J, with 5 bases between the two ends. The CDR3 sequence: CASSQSTEAFF. CDR3 nucleotides: TGTGCCAGCAGCCAGTCCACTGAAGCTTTCTTT. Full variable domain (missing parts from reference TRBV13 and TRBJ1-1): AAGVIQSPRHLIKEKRETATLKCYPIPRHDTVYWYQQGPGQDPQFLISFYEKMQSDKGSIPDRFSAQQFSDYHSELNMSSLELGDSALYFCASSQSTEAFFGQGTRLTVV.

The chain uses TRBV19 and TRBJ2-1, with TRBD2 matching 14 bases. The CDR3 extends over 15 amino acids. The germline gives CDR1 LNHDA, CDR2 SQIVND (reference sequence). The V segment lost 7 bases and the J segment 7 bases; nucleotides outside the gene matches: 6. The CDR3 spells CASNYGTSGGNEQFF. CDR3 nucleotide sequence: TGTGCCAGTAATTACGGGACTAGCGGGGGAAATGAGCAGTTCTTC.

V gene TRBV6-1 combines with J gene TRBJ2-5; possibly TRBD2 for D (7 bases). Trimming took 0 bases from V and 5 from J, leaving 19 bases between them. This CDR3 comprises 17 residues. Germline loops: CDR1 MNHNS, CDR2 SASEGT. The CDR3 DNA follows: TGTGCCAGCAGTGAAGCCGGGGGGACAAACTTATGGGAGACCCAGTACTTC. It yields the protein CASSEAGGTNLWETQYF.

The sample holds one count of this clone. The gene calls are TRBV7-6 and TRBJ1-4, with a possible D match to TRBD1 (5 bases). CDR1 and CDR2 from the germline V gene are SGHVS and FNYEAQ. This CDR3 is 15 amino acids long. V was clipped by 0 bases and J by 3 bases, with 8 bases between them. CDR3 coding DNA: TGTGCCAGCAGCTTAGCGGGGGAGGCTAATGAAAAACTGTTTTTT. It is translated as CASSLAGEANEKLFF.

The rearrangement links TRBV19 to TRBJ2-7; 8 nucleotides agree with TRBD2. Germline V lookup: CDR1 LNHDA, CDR2 SQIVND (reference sequence). The CDR3 spans 14 residues. V gave up 1 base and J gave up 4 bases; unmatched junction bases: 3. CDR3 DNA sequence: TGTGCCAGTAGTATAGCGGGAGGGCCGTACGAGCAGTACTTC. It codes for CASSIAGGPYEQYF.

The J gene is TRBJ1-2, the V gene TRBV6-5; no clear D gene. This CDR3 is built from 15 residues. V was clipped by 0 bases and J by 8 bases, with 16 bases between them. Germline CDR1 reads MNHEY; CDR2 reads SVGAGI. The DNA of the CDR3 is TGTGCCAGCAGTTACTCGGTCTCGGCCCCAAGAGGCTACACCTTC. Its translation is CASSYSVSAPRGYTF.

The chain joins TRBV27 to TRBJ2-1; no definite D call. Germline CDR1 MNHEY, CDR2 SMNVEV (reference sequence). The V end lost 5 bases, the J end lost 3 bases, and 14 bases lay between the germline ends. CDR3 length: 15 amino acids. DNA for the CDR3: TGTGCCAGCAGTATCTCCAGTGGTGGCTACAATGAGCAGTTCTTC. It codes for CASSISSGGYNEQFF.

The chain combines TRBV19 with TRBJ1-5; a weak D match, TRBD1 (6 bases). Germline V gene data show CDR1 as LNHDA and CDR2 as SQIVND (reference sequence). This CDR3 is 14 amino acids long. Trimming cost V 3 bases and J 6 bases, with 12 bases left between them. CDR3 amino acids: CASSISSGAQPQHF. The DNA of the CDR3 is TGTGCCAGTAGTATTTCATCGGGGGCTCAGCCCCAGCATTTT.

With respect to this clone: The junction does not match germline at one end; this may be a read error. V usage is TRBV7-9 and J usage is TRBJ1-1, with no clear D. Per the germline V gene, CDR1 is SEHNR and CDR2 is FQNEAQ (reference sequence). CDR3 length equals 18 residues. In DNA, the CDR3 is TGTGCCAGCAGCTTAGAACTTCGTGGGCCCGGGCTGAACACTGAGGCTTTCTTT. As protein: CASSLELRGPGLNTEAFF.

The rearrangement uses TRBV2 and TRBJ2-7, with 15 bases matching TRBD2. In germline, CDR1 is SNHLY, CDR2 FYNNEI. CDR3 length: 15 amino acids. With V trimmed by 10 bases and J by 7 bases, 11 bases remained unmatched. CDR3 nucleotides: TGTGCCACCAATGCGGGACTAGCGGGGGGCGTGGAGCAGTACTTC. It encodes CATNAGLAGGVEQYF.

The genes are TRBV4-2 and TRBJ2-1; 8 bases agree with TRBD2. The CDR3 consists of 17 residues. With 0 bases clipped from V and 2 bases from J, the junction kept 6 bases outside the gene matches. CDR1 is LGHNA, CDR2 YNFKEQ, per germline. CDR3 sequence reads: CASSQDWAGGAYNEQFF. The CDR3 coding sequence is TGTGCCAGCAGCCAAGATTGGGCGGGAGGAGCCTACAATGAGCAGTTCTTC.

With respect to this clone: This sequence may be a read error, since a much larger clone differs from it by one base. This same CDR3 is encoded by further DNA sequences in the sample. J is TRBJ2-1 and V is TRBV19, with TRBD2 matching 11 bases. This CDR3 spans 15 amino acids. With V trimmed by 6 bases and J by 7 bases, 8 bases remained unmatched. Germline V gene data show CDR1 as LNHDA and CDR2 as SQIVND (reference sequence). The CDR3 nucleotides are TGTGCCAGTAGACAAACTAGCGGGAGTTATAATGAGCAGTTCTTC. It encodes CASRQTSGSYNEQFF.

The V gene is TRBV18, the J gene TRBJ1-1; D gene uncertain. Germline loops: CDR1 KGHSH, CDR2 LQKENI. CDR3 size: 12 residues. Trimming removed 8 bases from V and 4 bases from J, with 11 bases in between. CDR3 nucleotide sequence: TGTGCCAGCGGCGGAGTGGGCACTGAAGCTTTCTTT. It yields the protein CASGGVGTEAFF.

This clone was observed once. This chain uses TRBV5-1 with TRBJ1-4, with unresolved D. The V gene lost 2 bases and the J gene lost 4 bases, with 18 bases spanning the gap. The CDR3 is 17 amino acids. Per germline, CDR1 SGHRS and CDR2 YFSETQ. CDR3 amino acids: CASSLVGFSSGNEKLFF. The CDR3 DNA sequence: TGCGCCAGCAGCTTAGTTGGGTTTAGTTCGGGTAATGAAAAACTGTTTTTT.

The rearrangement links TRBV6-5 to TRBJ1-5, with D tentatively TRBD1 (5 bases). CDR1 is MNHEY, CDR2 SVGAGI, per germline. The CDR3 length is 16 residues. V lost 2 bases to trimming and J lost 0 bases, with 11 bases between them. The CDR3 sequence: CASSYDRVYSNQPQHF. DNA for the CDR3: TGTGCCAGCAGTTACGACAGAGTTTATAGCAATCAGCCCCAGCATTTT.

The chain recombines TRBV7-9 with TRBJ2-7; D not resolved. V lost 5 bases and J lost 0, with 11 bases in between. Germline loops: CDR1 SEHNR, CDR2 FQNEAQ (reference sequence). This CDR3 contains 14 residues. Here the CDR3 DNA reads TGTGCCAGCAGCCCATACTCCCTCTCCTACGAGCAGTACTTC. Translated: CASSPYSLSYEQYF.